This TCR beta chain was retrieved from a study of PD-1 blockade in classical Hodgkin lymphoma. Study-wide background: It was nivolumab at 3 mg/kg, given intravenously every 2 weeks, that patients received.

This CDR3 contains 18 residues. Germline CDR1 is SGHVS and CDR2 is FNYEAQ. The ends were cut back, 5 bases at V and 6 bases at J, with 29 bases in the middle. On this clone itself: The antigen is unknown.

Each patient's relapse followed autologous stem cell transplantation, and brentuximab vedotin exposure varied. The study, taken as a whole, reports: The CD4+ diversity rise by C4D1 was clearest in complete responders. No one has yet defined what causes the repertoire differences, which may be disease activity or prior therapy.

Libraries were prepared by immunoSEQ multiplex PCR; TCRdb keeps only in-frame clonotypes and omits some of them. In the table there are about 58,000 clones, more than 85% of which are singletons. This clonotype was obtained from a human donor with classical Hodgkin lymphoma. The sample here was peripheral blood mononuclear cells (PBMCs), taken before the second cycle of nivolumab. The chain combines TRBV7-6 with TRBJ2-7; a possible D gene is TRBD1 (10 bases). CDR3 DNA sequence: TGTGCCAGCAGCAGACAGGGGGCGGTAGCGGGAGTCCTTAGCGAGCAGTACTTC. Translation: CASSRQGAVAGVLSEQYF. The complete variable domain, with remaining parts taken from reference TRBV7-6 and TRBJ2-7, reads GAGVSQSPRYKVTKRGQDVALRCDPISGHVSLYWYRQALGQGPEFLTYFNYEAQQDKSGLPNDRFSAERPEGSISTLTIQRTEQRDSAMYRCASSRQGAVAGVLSEQYFGPGTRLTVT.